Given below is one T cell receptor beta chain in context. Its specificity is not known. The data were taken from a study of immune evolution from preneoplasia to lung adenocarcinoma. Study background: HLA loss of heterozygosity: less than 9% AIS, around 16% MIA, roughly 35% ADC, none AAH.

Per the germline V gene, CDR1 is MDHEN and CDR2 is SYDVKM. Trimming left V 5 bases short and J 0 bases short, with 14 bases between. The CDR3 runs 16 residues. Histologic diagnosis was independently verified by two lung pathologists. Produced via immunoSEQ multiplex PCR; TCRdb's table is partial and in-frame only. In the table there are fewer than 8,000 clones, approximately 80% of which are singletons. Study-level points and caveats: Clonality was highest in normal lung, lower in later-stage lesions apparently.

This rearrangement joins TRBV28 to TRBJ2-1, with a weak D call TRBD1 (5 bases). The receptor was isolated from a person between 50 and 70 years old with lung adenocarcinoma. Sequenced input: FFPE minimally invasive lung adenocarcinoma tissue. In DNA, the CDR3 is TGTGCCAGCAGTACCGGACACTCGAGCTCCTACAATGAGCAGTTCTTC. Translating gives CASSTGHSSSYNEQFF.